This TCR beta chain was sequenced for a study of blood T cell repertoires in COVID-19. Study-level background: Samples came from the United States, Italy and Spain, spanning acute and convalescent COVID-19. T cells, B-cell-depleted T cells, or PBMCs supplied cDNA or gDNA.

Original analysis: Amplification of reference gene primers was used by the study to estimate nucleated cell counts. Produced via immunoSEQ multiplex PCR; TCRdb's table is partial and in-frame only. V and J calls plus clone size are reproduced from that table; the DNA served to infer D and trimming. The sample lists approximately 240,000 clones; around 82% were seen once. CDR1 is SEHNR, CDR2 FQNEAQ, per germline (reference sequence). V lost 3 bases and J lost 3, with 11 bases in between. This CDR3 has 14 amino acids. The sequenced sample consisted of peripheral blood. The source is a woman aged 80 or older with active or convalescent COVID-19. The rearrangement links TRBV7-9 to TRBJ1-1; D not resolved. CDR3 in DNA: TGTGCCAGCAGCTTCGGTCTACTCGACACTGAAGCTTTCTTT. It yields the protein CASSFGLLDTEAFF.